Following are 27 T cell receptor beta chains from one sample sequenced in a study of T cell responses to AZD1222 COVID-19 vaccine. Using immunoSEQ multiplex PCR, the repertoire was profiled, and TCRdb retains in-frame clones only, with some absent. This sample has 200,000 or so clones, with over 80% found just once. The sample was peripheral blood, taken on day 0 of AZD1222 vaccination. The receptors shown here come from an adult in good health.

In its sample, this clone was seen once. The chain employs TRBV5-6 and TRBJ1-1; 7 positions agree with TRBD1. V lost 4 bases and J lost 1; bases outside the gene matches: 13. In germline, CDR1 is SGHDT, CDR2 YYEEEE. This CDR3 contains 17 residues. The CDR3 sequence: CASSRRVRGHRNTEAFF. The CDR3, as DNA: TGTGCCAGCAGCAGGAGGGTTAGGGGGCATAGGAACACTGAAGCTTTCTTT.

The chain couples TRBV7-2 to TRBJ2-7, with D unclear. Germline CDR1 and CDR2: SGHTA and FQGNSA. The CDR3 loop spans 13 amino acids. Between the trimmed V and J ends, which lost 1 base and 3 bases, there was a span of 7 bases. CDR3 region: CASSLDPFYEQYF. The CDR3 DNA is TGTGCCAGCAGCTTAGATCCCTTCTACGAGCAGTACTTC.

V usage is TRBV25-1 and J usage is TRBJ2-3; D possibly corresponds to TRBD1 (5 bases). The germline V gene has CDR1 MGHDK and CDR2 SYGVNS. V was cut by 3 bases and J by 1 base, with 5 bases left in between. The CDR3 covers 13 residues. The CDR3 loop is CASSDRGTDTQYF. Written as DNA, the CDR3 is TGTGCCAGCAGTGACAGGGGCACAGATACGCAGTATTTT.

The genes are TRBV25-1 and TRBJ1-1, with TRBD1 matching over 8 bases. The CDR3 sequence is 12 residues long. Germline V gene lookup returns CDR1 MGHDK and CDR2 SYGVNS. Trimming cost V 4 bases and J 12 bases; bases outside gene matches: 7. The CDR3 is CASSGKDRVSFF. CDR3 nucleotides: TGTGCCAGCAGTGGAAAGGACAGGGTCTCTTTCTTT. Complete variable domain (other parts from reference TRBV25-1 and TRBJ1-1): EADIYQTPRYLVIGTGKKITLECSQTMGHDKMYWYQQDPGMELHLIHYSYGVNSTEKGDLSSESTVSRIRTEHFPLTLESARPSHTSQYLCASSGKDRVSFFGQGTRLTVV.

The chain uses TRBV23-1 and TRBJ1-1, with D unresolved. TRBV23-1 is classed as an ORF, of uncertain function. The CDR3 runs 15 residues. Trimming cost V 2 bases and J 3 bases, with 13 bases left between them. The DNA for the CDR3 is TGCGCCAGCAGTCAAGGGGTAGGGTTGGACACTGAAGCTTTCTTT. The encoded protein is CASSQGVGLDTEAFF.

This rearrangement joins TRBV3-1 (or the pseudogene TRBV3-2) to TRBJ1-1, with D possibly TRBD1 on 6 matching bases. From germline, CDR1 is LGHDT and CDR2 YNNKEL (reference sequence). Between the trimmed V and J ends, which lost 0 bases and 7 bases, there was a span of 9 bases. This CDR3 is built from 13 residues. The CDR3 loop is CASSQDGGSEAFF. CDR3 bases: TGTGCCAGCAGCCAAGACGGGGGCAGTGAAGCTTTCTTT.

A remark on this clone: Other nucleotide sequences from this sample produce the same CDR3. V gene TRBV12-3 or TRBV12-4 combines with J gene TRBJ1-2; D remains ambiguous. The CDR3 has 11 amino acids. V lost 9 bases and J lost 1, with 6 bases in between. CDR3 sequence: CASSRNYGYTF. The CDR3, as DNA: TGTGCCAGTAGTCGTAACTATGGCTACACCTTC.

The chain joins TRBV27 to TRBJ1-2, with no clear D. Per germline, CDR1 MNHEY and CDR2 SMNVEV (reference sequence). With 4 bases removed from V and 8 bases from J, the gap between germline ends came to 8 bases. The CDR3 is 11 amino acids. The CDR3 bases are TGTGCCAGCAGTTCGGGGATGGGCTACACCTTC. Translation: CASSSGMGYTF.

The chain recombines TRBV11-2 with TRBJ2-7; D may correspond to TRBD1 or TRBD2 (6 bases each). The germline V and J ends were trimmed by 8 bases and 1 base, with 15 bases remaining between them. CDR1 is SGHAT and CDR2 is FQNNGV in the germline V gene. This CDR3 is built from 14 residues. The CDR3 nucleotides read TGTGCCAGCGGGGGGCTAGCGACTTCCTACGAGCAGTACTTC. Residues: CASGGLATSYEQYF.

V usage is TRBV3-1 (or the pseudogene TRBV3-2) and J usage is TRBJ1-1; the D gene is possibly TRBD1 (6 bases). The germline CDR1 and CDR2 sequences are LGHDT and YNNKEL (reference sequence). The CDR3 loop spans 15 amino acids. Trimming shortened V by 5 bases and J by 0 bases, and 13 bases separated the two germline ends. CDR3 protein: CASSRVDSLNTEAFF. CDR3 nucleotides: TGTGCCAGCAGCAGGGTGGACAGCTTGAACACTGAAGCTTTCTTT.

The rearrangement joins TRBV14 to TRBJ2-5; D might be TRBD2 (5 bases). V lost 4 bases, J lost 2 bases, and 8 bases lay in between. This CDR3 comprises 13 residues. Germline CDR1 reads SGHDN; CDR2 reads FVKESK. The DNA of the CDR3 is TGTGCCAGCAGCCCGAGGGTTCAAGAGACCCAGTACTTC. This translates into CASSPRVQETQYF.

The rearrangement uses TRBV18 and TRBJ1-1; D uncertain. The CDR3 runs 14 residues. The germline CDR1 and CDR2 sequences are KGHSH and LQKENI. Trimming took 4 bases from V and 0 from J, leaving 9 bases between them. CDR3 in DNA: TGTGCCAGCTCACGGTTAGGACTGAACACTGAAGCTTTCTTT. Its translation is CASSRLGLNTEAFF. The variable domain in full, completed from reference TRBV18 and TRBJ1-1, reads NAGVMQNPRHLVRRRGQEARLRCSPMKGHSHVYWYRQLPEEGLKFMVYLQKENIIDESGMPKERFSAEFPKEGPSILRIQQVVRGDSAAYFCASSRLGLNTEAFFGQGTRLTVV.

CDR3 loop: CASSAGGEQFF. Here the CDR3 DNA reads TGTGCCAGCAGTGCTGGAGGCGAGCAGTTCTTC. The chain joins TRBV28 to TRBJ2-1, with a possible D match to TRBD2 (5 bases). The V end was cut by 5 bases, the J end by 10 bases, with 9 bases between. Germline V gene lookup returns CDR1 MDHEN and CDR2 SYDVKM. This CDR3 has 11 residues.

This sequence joins TRBV5-1 and TRBJ1-2; D unclear. Germline CDR1 is SGHRS and CDR2 is YFSETQ. This CDR3 region has 12 residues. V was cut by 5 bases and J by 8 bases, with 13 bases left in between. CDR3 sequence (DNA): TGCGCCAGCAGAGGAGGGCGCATGGGCTACACCTTC. Residues: CASRGGRMGYTF. The whole variable domain, remainder taken from reference TRBV5-1 and TRBJ1-2, is KAGVTQTPRYLIKTRGQQVTLSCSPISGHRSVSWYQQTPGQGLQFLFEYFSETQRNKGNFPGRFSGRQFSNSRSEMNVSTLELGDSALYLCASRGGRMGYTFGSGTRLTVV.

This sequence joins TRBV28 and TRBJ1-1, with D maybe TRBD1 (5 bases). CDR1 and CDR2 from the germline V gene are MDHEN and SYDVKM. The length of the CDR3 is 14 residues. Trimming took 6 bases from V and 1 from J, leaving 12 bases between them. The CDR3 DNA sequence: TGTGCCAGCAGCCGCCCGGACAAGAACACTGAAGCTTTCTTT. Its translation: CASSRPDKNTEAFF.

The rearrangement links TRBV9 to TRBJ1-1; possibly TRBD1 for D (6 bases). The V gene lost 0 bases and the J gene lost 7 bases, with 10 bases spanning the gap. In germline, CDR1 is SGDLS, CDR2 YYNGEE. The CDR3 has 13 amino acids. For the CDR3, the DNA is TGTGCCAGCAGCGTAGCCGGGACAAGTGAAGCTTTCTTT. Translating gives CASSVAGTSEAFF.

J is TRBJ1-1 and V is TRBV28, with D unresolved. V lost 6 bases to trimming and J lost 3 bases, with 11 bases between them. CDR3 length: 13 amino acids. Germline V lookup: CDR1 MDHEN, CDR2 SYDVKM. CDR3 bases: TGTGCCAGCAGGATACTTTCTTACACTGAAGCTTTCTTT. Translation gives CASRILSYTEAFF.

V usage is TRBV6-5 and J usage is TRBJ1-4; D may be TRBD1 (5 bases). The CDR3 runs to 14 residues. Germline V lookup: CDR1 MNHEY, CDR2 SVGAGI. V dropped 8 bases and J dropped 4 bases, with 14 bases sitting between them. CDR3: CASAGHFINEKLFF. The CDR3, as DNA: TGTGCCAGCGCTGGACATTTCATTAATGAAAAACTGTTTTTT.

This clone was counted a single time. The chain couples TRBV2 to TRBJ1-1; D gene ambiguous. CDR3 length: 12 residues. Germline CDR1 SNHLY, CDR2 FYNNEI. Trimming cost V 11 bases and J 0 bases, with 10 bases left between them. The CDR3 DNA is TGTGCCCTCCGAGCAGTGAACACTGAAGCTTTCTTT. This codes for CALRAVNTEAFF.

The chain has TRBV28 and TRBJ2-3; 10 positions match TRBD2. This CDR3 comprises 15 residues. Per the germline V gene, CDR1 is MDHEN and CDR2 is SYDVKM. V shed 4 bases, J shed 6 bases, and the junction held 7 bases outside the gene matches. As DNA, the CDR3 is TGTGCCAGCAGTTCGCCAGCGGGGGGGCGGGATACGCAGTATTTT. Amino acid sequence: CASSSPAGGRDTQYF. The entire variable domain, with the rest obtained from reference TRBV28 and TRBJ2-3, is as follows: DVKVTQSSRYLVKRTGEKVFLECVQDMDHENMFWYRQDPGLGLRLIYFSYDVKMKEKGDIPEGYSVSREKKERFSLILESASTNQTSMYLCASSSPAGGRDTQYFGPGTRLTVL.

This clone was counted once. The chain joins TRBV28 to TRBJ2-2, with D possibly being TRBD1 (5 bases). The germline V gene has CDR1 MDHEN and CDR2 SYDVKM. V lost 7 bases and J 5 bases, leaving 20 bases between the germline ends. The CDR3 extends over 16 amino acids. CDR3 loop: CASNPRGLGRTGELFF. In nucleotides, the CDR3 is TGTGCCAGCAACCCAAGGGGCCTGGGGCGTACCGGGGAGCTGTTTTTT. Full variable domain (remainder filled in from reference TRBV28 and TRBJ2-2): DVKVTQSSRYLVKRTGEKVFLECVQDMDHENMFWYRQDPGLGLRLIYFSYDVKMKEKGDIPEGYSVSREKKERFSLILESASTNQTSMYLCASNPRGLGRTGELFFGEGSRLTVL.

The gene calls are TRBV2 and TRBJ1-6; TRBD1 is a possible D gene (6 bases). The CDR3 runs 15 residues. V was trimmed by 6 bases and J by 0 bases, leaving 9 bases between them. The germline CDR1 and CDR2 sequences are SNHLY and FYNNEI. The CDR3 spells CASRPDSSYNSPLHF. The CDR3 DNA reads TGTGCCAGCAGGCCGGACAGCTCCTATAATTCACCCCTCCACTTT.

The CDR3 DNA follows: TGTGCCAGCAGCTTAGGGCTAAGCTCCTATAATTCACCCCTCCACTTT. It is translated as CASSLGLSSYNSPLHF. This chain joins TRBV7-9 and TRBJ1-6; D is ambiguous. The V gene lost 1 base and the J gene lost 0 bases, with 7 bases spanning the gap. The CDR3 is 16 amino acids. The germline V gene has CDR1 SEHNR and CDR2 FQNEAQ (reference sequence).

The chain joins TRBV2 to TRBJ2-3; 7 bases are a match to TRBD1. V lost 6 bases to trimming and J lost 1 base; unmatched junction nucleotides: 7. Per the germline V gene, CDR1 is SNHLY and CDR2 is FYNNEI. The CDR3 length is 15 residues. The DNA of the CDR3 is TGTGCCAGCAGATTCCGGGACAGCGGCACAGATACGCAGTATTTT. It translates to CASRFRDSGTDTQYF.

This clone was observed a single time. The chain links TRBV5-4 to TRBJ1-2; D call uncertain. The V gene's germline CDR1 is SGHNT and CDR2 YYREEE (reference sequence). The CDR3 has 14 amino acids. With 5 bases removed from V and 4 bases from J, the gap between germline ends came to 15 bases. The CDR3, as DNA: TGTGCCAGCAGAGAAGACCAGGTGGGCTATGGCTACACCTTC. It yields the protein CASREDQVGYGYTF.

The rearrangement joins TRBV5-1 to TRBJ1-1; D perhaps matches TRBD1 (5 bases). Trimming cost V 3 bases and J 4 bases, with 13 bases left between them. There are 14 residues in the CDR3. Per germline, CDR1 SGHRS and CDR2 YFSETQ. CDR3 sequence: CASSSTGTGTEAFF. The CDR3 DNA reads as TGCGCCAGCAGCTCTACCGGGACCGGCACTGAAGCTTTCTTT.

V is TRBV2 and J is TRBJ1-5; no firm D call. The CDR3 is 12 amino acids. Trimming pared 2 bases from V and 7 bases from J, leaving 6 bases between. The germline CDR1 and CDR2 sequences are SNHLY and FYNNEI. This chain's CDR3 is CASSEPQQPQHF. In nucleotides, the CDR3 is TGTGCCAGCAGTGAACCGCAACAGCCCCAGCATTTT. Full variable domain (remainder filled in from reference TRBV2 and TRBJ1-5): EPEVTQTPSHQVTQMGQEVILRCVPISNHLYFYWYRQILGQKVEFLVSFYNNEISEKSEIFDDQFSVERPDGSNFTLKIRSTKLEDSAMYFCASSEPQQPQHFGDGTRLSIL.